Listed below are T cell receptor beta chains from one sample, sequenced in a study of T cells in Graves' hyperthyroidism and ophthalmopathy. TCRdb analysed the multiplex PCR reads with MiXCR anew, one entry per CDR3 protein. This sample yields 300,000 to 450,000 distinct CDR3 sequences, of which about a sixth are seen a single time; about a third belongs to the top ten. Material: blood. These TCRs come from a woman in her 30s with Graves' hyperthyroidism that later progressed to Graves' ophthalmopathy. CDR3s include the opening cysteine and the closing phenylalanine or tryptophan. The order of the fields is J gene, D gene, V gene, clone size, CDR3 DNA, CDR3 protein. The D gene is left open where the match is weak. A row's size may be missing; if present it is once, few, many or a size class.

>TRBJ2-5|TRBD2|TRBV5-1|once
TGCGCCAGCAGCTCAGGACTAGAGGGGGAGACCCAGTACTTC
CASSSGLEGETQYF
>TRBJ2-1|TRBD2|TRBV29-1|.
TGCAGCGTCAAACTAGCGGGAGAAGGGTTGGGTGAGCAGTTCTTC
CSVKLAGEGLGEQFF
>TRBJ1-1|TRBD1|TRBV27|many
TGTGCCAGCAGTAGCACACAGGGGGTAAGGGCTGAAGCTTTCTTT
CASSSTQGVRAEAFF
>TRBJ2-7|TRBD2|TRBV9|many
TGTGCCAGCAGCCCCCGACTAGCGAGCACCTACGAGCAGTACTTC
CASSPRLASTYEQYF
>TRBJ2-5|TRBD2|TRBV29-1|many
TGCAGCACATGGGGTTTGTCTAGCGGGGTACAAGAGACCCAGTACTTC
CSTWGLSSGVQETQYF
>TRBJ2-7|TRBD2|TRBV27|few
TGTGCCAGCAGTTCCTACCGGACTAGCTACGAGCAGTACTTC
CASSSYRTSYEQYF
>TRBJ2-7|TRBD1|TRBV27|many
TGTGCCAGCAGTTCCCGAACCGGGACAGGGCAATCCTACGAGCAGTACTTC
CASSSRTGTGQSYEQYF
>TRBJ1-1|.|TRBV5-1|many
TGCGCCAGCAGCCTTACAGGGTACACTGAAGCTTTCTTT
CASSLTGYTEAFF
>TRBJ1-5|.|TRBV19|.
TGTGCCAGTAGTTCAATACAGGGAAGGAATCAGCCCCAGCATTTT
CASSSIQGRNQPQHF
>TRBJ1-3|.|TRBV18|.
TGTGCCAGCTCACAAGACAGACTCTCTGGAAACACCATATATTTT
CASSQDRLSGNTIYF
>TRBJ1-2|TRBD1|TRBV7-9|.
TGTGCCAGCAGCCGGACAGGGCGCTATGGCTACACCTTC
CASSRTGRYGYTF
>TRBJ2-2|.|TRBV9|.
TGTGCCAGCAGCGTAGGGACTCCGGGAATTAGGGAGCTGTTTTTT
CASSVGTPGIRELFF
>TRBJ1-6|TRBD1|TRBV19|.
TGTGCCAGTAGTATCCCACCGGACAGGGGGATAGGGTCACCCCTCCACTTT
CASSIPPDRGIGSPLHF
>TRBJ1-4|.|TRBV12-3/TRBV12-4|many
TGTGCCAGCAGTCGTCACAGGGTGGGTTGTGAAAAACTGTTTTTT
CASSRHRVGCEKLFF
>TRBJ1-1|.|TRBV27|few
TGTGCCAGCATTTCCCCACCTGGGTTTATGAACACCGAAGCTTTCTTT
CASISPPGFMNTEAFF
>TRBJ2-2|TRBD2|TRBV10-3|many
TGTGCCATCAAGGGACTAGTGAACACCGGGGAGCTGTTTTTT
CAIKGLVNTGELFF
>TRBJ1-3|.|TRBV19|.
TGTGCCAGTAGTGAAGCTCTCTCTGGAAACACCATATATTTT
CASSEALSGNTIYF